One and the same sample provided the 17 T cell receptor beta chains below, sequenced in a study of OX40 agonist ivuxolimab in advanced cancers. Only in-frame clones appear in the TCRdb table, and some are missing; sequencing was by immunoSEQ multiplex PCR. This sample yields fewer than 80,000 clones, of which 84% are seen a single time; 0.9% to 1.4% belongs to the top ten. The sequenced sample was CD4+ or CD8+ T cells sorted from blood, obtained in a trial of the OX40 agonist ivuxolimab. Source of these receptors: an adult with an advanced solid tumor such as melanoma, head and neck, liver or kidney cancer.

The chain joins TRBV7-2 to TRBJ1-1; D might be TRBD1 (6 bases). The V gene lost 1 base and the J gene lost 5 bases, with 14 bases spanning the gap. This CDR3 region has 15 residues. Germline CDR1 SGHTA, CDR2 FQGNSA. CDR3 in amino acids: CASSLVQERGTEAFF. The CDR3 bases are TGTGCCAGCAGCTTAGTTCAGGAAAGGGGGACTGAAGCTTTCTTT.

The chain combines TRBV18 with TRBJ2-6; the D gene could be TRBD1 or TRBD2 (5 bases each). There are 15 residues in the CDR3. Per the germline V gene, CDR1 is KGHSH and CDR2 is LQKENI. V was clipped by 5 bases and J by 1 base, with 9 bases between them. This CDR3 is CASSDGTSGANVLTF. The CDR3 region has the DNA TGTGCCAGCTCAGACGGGACGTCTGGGGCCAACGTCCTGACTTTC.

This rearrangement joins TRBV18 to TRBJ2-7; unclear D gene. The CDR3 extends over 15 amino acids. The ends were cut back, 5 bases at V and 2 bases at J, with 16 bases in the middle. The V gene's germline CDR1 is KGHSH and CDR2 LQKENI. The CDR3 DNA reads TGTGCCAGCTCATCCACGTCTGGCTTTACCTACGAGCAGTACTTC. It yields the protein CASSSTSGFTYEQYF.

This sequence joins TRBV7-2 and TRBJ2-3; the match to TRBD2 covers 12 bases. V trimming: 5 bases; J trimming: 4 bases; junction bases outside the gene matches: 4. Germline V gene lookup returns CDR1 SGHTA and CDR2 FQGNSA. The CDR3 contains 15 residues. The CDR3 spells CASSLLAGGSDTQYF. The CDR3, as DNA: TGTGCCAGCAGCCTACTAGCGGGGGGCTCAGATACGCAGTATTTT.

This chain links TRBV10-3 with TRBJ1-5, with unresolved D. Trimming removed 5 bases from V and 3 bases from J, with 8 bases in between. The CDR3 has 13 amino acids. CDR1 is ENHRY and CDR2 is SYGVKD in the germline V gene. CDR3 coding DNA: TGTGCCATCAGTAGGGCAGACAATCAGCCCCAGCATTTT. It yields the protein CAISRADNQPQHF.

The V gene is TRBV19, the J gene TRBJ1-1; a weak D match, TRBD1 (5 bases). CDR1 is LNHDA, CDR2 SQIVND, per germline (reference sequence). Trimming cost V 7 bases and J 3 bases, with 15 bases left between them. This CDR3 is 14 amino acids long. CDR3 sequence reads: CASTRGERYTEAFF. The CDR3 DNA reads TGTGCCAGTACCCGAGGGGAACGGTACACTGAAGCTTTCTTT.

CDR3 bases: TGCGCCAGCAGCTCGGACAGGGTTGGTGAAAAACTGTTTTTT. Translating it yields CASSSDRVGEKLFF. The chain has TRBV5-1 and TRBJ1-4; 8 bases fit TRBD1. The CDR3 totals 14 residues. The V and J ends lost 3 bases and 7 bases, in that order; junction bases with no gene match: 5. Germline CDR1 SGHRS, CDR2 YFSETQ.

This rearrangement joins TRBV5-1 to TRBJ1-4; 10 nucleotides match TRBD1. The CDR3 is 16 residues long. Germline values: CDR1 SGHRS, CDR2 YFSETQ. V shed 3 bases, J shed 0 bases, and the junction held 2 bases outside the gene matches. DNA of the CDR3: TGCGCCAGCAGCTCGACAGGGGGCTCAACTAATGAAAAACTGTTTTTT. As protein: CASSSTGGSTNEKLFF.

The chain uses TRBV2 and TRBJ1-5; TRBD1 matches at 7 bases. Trimming took 6 bases from V and 3 from J; bases not matched to a gene: 5. Germline V gene data show CDR1 as SNHLY and CDR2 as FYNNEI. The CDR3 is 14 amino acids. The CDR3 here is CASRKGTDNQPQHF. The CDR3 region has the DNA TGTGCCAGCAGGAAGGGGACAGACAATCAGCCCCAGCATTTT.

The V and J genes are TRBV29-1 and TRBJ2-7, with D perhaps matching TRBD2 (6 bases). V gave up 8 bases and J gave up 6 bases, with 14 bases separating them. This CDR3 comprises 11 residues. Germline lookup yields CDR1 SQVTM and CDR2 ANQGSEA. The DNA for the CDR3 is TGCAGCTCCGGGGGTCTCATCGAGCAGTACTTC. Protein product: CSSGGLIEQYF.

J is TRBJ1-1 and V is TRBV5-1, with D hard to call. The CDR3 runs to 14 residues. In germline, CDR1 is SGHRS, CDR2 YFSETQ. Trimming cost V 4 bases and J 5 bases, with 15 bases left between them. The CDR3 coding sequence is TGCGCCAGCAGCCTGGAGACCGGACGGACTGAAGCTTTCTTT. Translation gives CASSLETGRTEAFF.

In this sample, this clone turned up a few times. The rearrangement uses TRBV7-9 and TRBJ2-7; TRBD1 matches at 12 bases. CDR1 SEHNR and CDR2 FQNEAQ come from the germline V gene (reference sequence). CDR3 length equals 13 residues. Trimming removed 6 bases from V and 5 bases from J; junction bases left unmatched: 2. The CDR3 coding sequence is TGTGCCAGCAGGGGGACAGGGGGCCACGAGCAGTACTTC. Amino acid sequence: CASRGTGGHEQYF.

The CDR3 DNA sequence: TGTGCCAGCTCACCCGGGACAGGGACCCCTGAGACCCAGTACTTC. It yields the protein CASSPGTGTPETQYF. The J gene is TRBJ2-5, the V gene TRBV18; 9 bases map to TRBD1. The V gene end was trimmed by 3 bases and the J gene end by 5 bases; junction bases not matched to a gene: 7. The CDR3 sequence is 15 residues long. Germline values: CDR1 KGHSH, CDR2 LQKENI.

The chain is built from TRBV12-5 and TRBJ2-1, with D perhaps matching TRBD1 or TRBD2 (5 bases each). The V end lost 2 bases, the J end lost 5 bases, and 19 bases lay between the germline ends. The germline V gene encodes CDR1 LGHNT and CDR2 FRNRAP. The CDR3 loop spans 17 amino acids. This CDR3 is CASGLFSGTATHNEQFF. CDR3 bases: TGTGCTAGTGGTTTGTTCTCCGGGACCGCTACTCACAATGAGCAGTTCTTC.

This chain joins TRBV15 and TRBJ1-1; TRBD1 might be the D (6 bases). The CDR3 has 16 amino acids. V lost 0 bases to trimming and J lost 2 bases, with 13 bases between them. Germline lookup yields CDR1 LNHNV and CDR2 YYDKDF (reference sequence). In DNA form, the CDR3 reads TGTGCCACCAGCAGAGATACCGGGGGGCATAACACTGAAGCTTTCTTT. It encodes CATSRDTGGHNTEAFF.

This clone showed up just once. The gene calls are TRBV18 and TRBJ2-1; 8 bases line up with TRBD2. CDR3 size: 14 residues. V lost 3 bases and J lost 6; bases outside the gene matches: 4. Germline-derived CDR1 and CDR2 are KGHSH and LQKENI. In DNA form, the CDR3 reads TGTGCCAGCTCACCTGCGGCGGGGGGCAATGAGCAGTTCTTC. Translation: CASSPAAGGNEQFF.

This chain links TRBV4-3 with TRBJ1-5; D might be TRBD1 (6 bases). The germline V and J ends were trimmed by 4 bases and 6 bases, with 16 bases remaining between them. Germline CDR1 reads LGHNA; CDR2 reads YSLEER. The CDR3 is made up of 15 amino acids. The CDR3 DNA is TGCGCCAGCAGCCTAAACTCGGGGGCCGGTCAGCCCCAGCATTTT. The encoded protein is CASSLNSGAGQPQHF.